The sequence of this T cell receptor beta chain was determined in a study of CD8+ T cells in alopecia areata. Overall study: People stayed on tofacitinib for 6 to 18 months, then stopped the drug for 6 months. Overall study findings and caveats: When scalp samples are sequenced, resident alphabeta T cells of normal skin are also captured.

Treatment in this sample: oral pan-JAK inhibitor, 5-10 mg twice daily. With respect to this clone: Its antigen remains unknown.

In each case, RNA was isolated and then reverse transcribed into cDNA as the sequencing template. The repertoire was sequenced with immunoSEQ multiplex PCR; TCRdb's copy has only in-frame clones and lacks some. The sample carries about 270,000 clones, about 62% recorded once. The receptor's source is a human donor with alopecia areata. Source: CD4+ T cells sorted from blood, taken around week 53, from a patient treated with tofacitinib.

The CDR3 loop is CASSSRQRTDTQYF. In nucleotides, the CDR3 is TGTGCCAGCAGTTCCCGACAGCGCACAGATACGCAGTATTTT. The V call is TRBV27, the J call TRBJ2-3; D might be TRBD1 (5 bases). Trimming pared 4 bases from V and 1 base from J, leaving 9 bases between. The CDR3 is made up of 14 amino acids. The germline V gene encodes CDR1 MNHEY and CDR2 SMNVEV (reference sequence).